What follows is one T cell receptor (beta chain) and its context. As yet, its antigen is unknown. The donors were part of the validation cohort of around 110 subjects. That cohort was separate from the first cohort, which comprised 550 to 750 subjects. This entry is derived from a study of cytomegalovirus exposure and HLA in healthy donors. Notes on the study in general: Associated with cytomegalovirus, according to the listing, were 150 to 200 TCR beta chains. In vitro experiments confirmed that three CMV-associated chains were specific for CMV antigens. Subsequent analysis showed first-cohort TCR clusters tending to co-occur in roughly 130 validation repertoires.

The CDR3 covers 15 residues. The V end lost 0 bases, the J end lost 7 bases, and 13 bases lay between the germline ends. Germline V gene lookup returns CDR1 LGHNA and CDR2 YSLEER. TCRdb's table, derived via immunoSEQ multiplex PCR, lists solely in-frame clones and lacks some. The data hold more than 150,000 clones, with about four fifths observed a single time. The J gene is TRBJ2-1, the V gene TRBV4-3; D is possibly TRBD1 (5 bases). The source is a woman between 18 and 29 years old in good health and CMV-seropositive. The sample was PBMCs. The CDR3 DNA is TGCGCCAGCAGCCAAGACAGGGCTAGATTAAATGAGCAGTTCTTC. This codes for CASSQDRARLNEQFF.